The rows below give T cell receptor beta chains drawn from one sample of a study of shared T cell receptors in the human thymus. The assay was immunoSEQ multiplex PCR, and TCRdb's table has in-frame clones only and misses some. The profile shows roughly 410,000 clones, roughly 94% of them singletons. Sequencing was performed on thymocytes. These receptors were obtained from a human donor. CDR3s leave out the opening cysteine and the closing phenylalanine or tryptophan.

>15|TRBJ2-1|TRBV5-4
ASSLNREIGSYNEQF
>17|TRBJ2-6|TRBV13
ASSLVFGQGISGANVLT
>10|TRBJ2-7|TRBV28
ASSLEIYEQY
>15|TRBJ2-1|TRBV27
ASSLRTSGSQNNEQF
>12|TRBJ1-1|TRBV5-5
ASSFTTGGIEAF
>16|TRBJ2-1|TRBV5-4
ASSLESLAGASINEQF
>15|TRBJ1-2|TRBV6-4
ASSDRTSGFCKDGYT
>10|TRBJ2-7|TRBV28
ASSVQDYEQY
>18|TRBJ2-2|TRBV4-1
ASSQVFRAGREPNTGELF
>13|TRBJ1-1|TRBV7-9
ASSLNDMGNTEAF
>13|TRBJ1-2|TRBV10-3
AISLDRDTFYGYT
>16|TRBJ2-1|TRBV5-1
ASSPARLAGLSYNEQF
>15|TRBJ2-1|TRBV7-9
ASSLGSGGRWYNEQF
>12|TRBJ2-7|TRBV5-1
ASSASRGGREQY
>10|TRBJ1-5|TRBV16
ASSPGGQPQH
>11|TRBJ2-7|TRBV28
AIRRTSSYEQY
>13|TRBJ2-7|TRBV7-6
ASSSSGQLDYEQY
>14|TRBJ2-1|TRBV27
ASRLVGLAEYNEQF
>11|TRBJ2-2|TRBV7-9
ASSPGPTGELF
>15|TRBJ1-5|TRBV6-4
ASSDSYIGYGNQPQH
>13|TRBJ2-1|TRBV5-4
ASSLASGAHNEQF
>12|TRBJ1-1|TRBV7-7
ASSPDPTGEEAF
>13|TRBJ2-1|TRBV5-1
ASSRLAGVKNEQF
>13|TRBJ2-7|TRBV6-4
ASSDRLAGAGEQY
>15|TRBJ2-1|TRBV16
ASSQFFGEGSYNEQF
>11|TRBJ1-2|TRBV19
ASSIPQDYGYT
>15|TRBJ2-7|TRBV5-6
ASSPWGRDRHSYEQY
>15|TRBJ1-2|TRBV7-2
ASILRRDGVANYGYT
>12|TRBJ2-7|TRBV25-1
ASSGREDSYEQY
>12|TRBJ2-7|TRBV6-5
ASSYSRIPGEQY
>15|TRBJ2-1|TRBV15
ATSRNRGDSSYNEQF
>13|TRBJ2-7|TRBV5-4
ASSFSGIPSYEQY
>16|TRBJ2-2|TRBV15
ATSREFFGGTNTGELF
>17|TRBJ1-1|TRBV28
ASGRLRGISGDLNTEAF
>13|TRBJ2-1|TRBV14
ASSLMGTGVWEQF
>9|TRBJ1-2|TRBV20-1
SARTGGGYT